Reported below is one TCR beta chain. As yet, its antigen is unknown. The sample belongs to a study of T cell responses to AZD1222 COVID-19 vaccine. Whole-study results and caveats: Just a handful of AZD1222 recipients tested seropositive at baseline.

The germline V and J ends were trimmed by 5 bases and 0 bases, with 14 bases remaining between them. This CDR3 comprises 16 residues. The germline gives CDR1 SGHTA, CDR2 FQGTGA. Assay: immunoSEQ multiplex PCR; the TCRdb copy retains only in-frame clones and omits some. The sample lists approximately 85,000 clones, approximately 83% occurring once. This TCR derives from an adult in good health. The material sequenced was peripheral blood, taken on day 0 of AZD1222 vaccination. V and J are TRBV7-3 and TRBJ2-1; D not certain. The CDR3 nucleotides read TGTGCCAGCAGCCTCCTCGGGCGATCCTCCTACAATGAGCAGTTCTTC. Translated: CASSLLGRSSYNEQFF.